This TCR beta chain was profiled in a study of blood T cell repertoires in COVID-19. Measured with immunoSEQ multiplex PCR; TCRdb has only the in-frame clones, and not every one. The table has 250,000 to 350,000 clones, 85% to 90% seen once. Germline CDR1 WNHNN, CDR2 SYGVQD (reference sequence). J gave up 7 bases and V 6 bases, and 10 bases lay outside the gene matches. The CDR3 has 16 amino acids. The chain joins TRBV10-1 to TRBJ2-1; 12 bases map to TRBD1. The specimen was peripheral blood. The source of this sequence is a woman aged 45-59 years with COVID-19, enrolled during active disease. CDR3 sequence: CASSAVPGQGANEQFF. Written as DNA, the CDR3 is TGCGCCAGCAGCGCTGTTCCGGGACAGGGGGCGAATGAGCAGTTCTTC.